Below are 24 T cell receptor beta chains sequenced from a single sample in a study of T cell responses to AZD1222 COVID-19 vaccine. This table comes from immunoSEQ multiplex PCR, and its TCRdb copy is limited to in-frame clones, with some not included. Among 150,000 to 200,000 clones listed, under 95% were seen once. The specimen was peripheral blood, collected 28 days after the second AZD1222 dose. Source of these receptors: an adult who received the AZD1222 COVID-19 vaccine.

J is TRBJ1-1 and V is TRBV27; D unclear. The V end lost 4 bases, the J end lost 2 bases, and 2 bases lay between the germline ends. Germline loops: CDR1 MNHEY, CDR2 SMNVEV (reference sequence). The CDR3 extends over 11 amino acids. The CDR3 loop is CASSSNTEAFF. The CDR3, as DNA: TGTGCCAGCAGTTCTAACACTGAAGCTTTCTTT.

The V gene is TRBV14, the J gene TRBJ2-6; 9 bases agree with TRBD1. Germline trimming cut 3 bases from V and 0 bases from J; bases unmatched to any gene: 9. The CDR3 runs 19 residues. CDR1 and CDR2 (germline): SGHDN, FVKESK. CDR3 bases: TGTGCCAGCAGCCATACCCCCGGGACAGGGCTCTCTGGGGCCAACGTCCTGACTTTC. Protein: CASSHTPGTGLSGANVLTF.

This clone appeared a single time. This chain uses TRBV13 with TRBJ2-3; D call uncertain. Looked up from germline, CDR1 is PRHDT and CDR2 is FYEKMQ (reference sequence). Trimming removed 5 bases at V and 0 bases at J, with 12 bases between. The CDR3 is 15 residues long. CDR3 sequence (DNA): TGTGCCAGCAGCGTAAAGCGTATAAGCACAGATACGCAGTATTTT. Translating it yields CASSVKRISTDTQYF.

The chain carries TRBV29-1 and TRBJ1-2, with a weak D call TRBD1 (6 bases). Germline loops: CDR1 SQVTM, CDR2 ANQGSEA. The V end lost 7 bases, the J end lost 8 bases, and 20 bases lay between the germline ends. The CDR3 extends over 13 amino acids. In nucleotides, the CDR3 is TGCAGCGCAAAACCCGGAGGGGGATTCGGCTACACCTTC. Translating it yields CSAKPGGGFGYTF.

The J gene is TRBJ2-3, the V gene TRBV29-1, with 8 bases aligning to TRBD1. The J segment lost 4 bases and the V segment lost 4 bases, leaving 7 bases of the junction unmatched. The germline gives CDR1 SQVTM, CDR2 ANQGSEA. The CDR3 has 14 residues. CDR3 DNA: TGCAGCGTTGGACAGGGGACTGGCGCAGATACGCAGTATTTT. It yields the protein CSVGQGTGADTQYF.

The sample holds a few counts of this clone. At one of its ends the junction is not consistent with the germline gene, which may arise from a read error. The gene calls are TRBV28 and TRBJ1-5, with TRBD1 matching over 8 bases. The CDR3 sequence is 15 residues long. Germline V gene sequence: CDR1 MDHEN, CDR2 SYDVKM. In nucleotides, the CDR3 is TGTGCCAGCAGCTCCGGACAGGGTAGCACTCAGCCCCAGCATTTT. Translating it yields CASSSGQGSTQPQHF.

V usage is TRBV7-9 and J usage is TRBJ2-1; a weak D match, TRBD1 (5 bases). Germline V CDR1 and CDR2: SEHNR, FQNEAQ (reference sequence). This CDR3 has 14 residues. Trimming removed 1 base at V and 14 bases at J, with 18 bases between. CDR3 amino acids: CASSLGRVGPQEFF. For the CDR3, the DNA is TGTGCCAGCAGCTTAGGGCGTGTGGGGCCCCAGGAGTTCTTC.

The chain has TRBV2 and TRBJ2-1; D gene unclear. The length of the CDR3 is 12 residues. The germline gives CDR1 SNHLY, CDR2 FYNNEI. Trimming removed 5 bases at V and 9 bases at J, with 11 bases between. As DNA, the CDR3 is TGTGCCAGCAGTTTAACTGGTATTGAGCAGTTCTTC. This encodes CASSLTGIEQFF.

J is TRBJ2-1 and V is TRBV11-2; D is ambiguous. With 3 bases removed from V and 5 bases from J, the gap between germline ends came to 17 bases. CDR1 is SGHAT, CDR2 FQNNGV, per germline. The CDR3 is made up of 16 amino acids. The CDR3 here is CASSFLRAVSNNEQFF. CDR3 DNA: TGTGCCAGCAGCTTCCTTCGGGCAGTTAGTAACAATGAGCAGTTCTTC.

This clone was seen more than once but under ten times. The chain is built from TRBV19 and TRBJ1-5; D is possibly TRBD1 (5 bases). Trimming cost V 5 bases and J 4 bases, with 9 bases left between them. CDR3 length: 13 residues. The germline gives CDR1 LNHDA, CDR2 SQIVND (reference sequence). CDR3 nucleotides: TGTGCCAGTAGTGACAGCTTTAATCAGCCCCAGCATTTT. Its translation: CASSDSFNQPQHF.

The chain links TRBV7-9 to TRBJ2-5; weak D call: TRBD1 (6 bases). Trimming stripped 10 bases from V and 5 bases from J, with 14 bases between. There are 12 residues in the CDR3. Germline CDR1 reads SEHNR; CDR2 reads FQNEAQ (reference sequence). The CDR3 region is CATGVQSETQYF. Here the CDR3 DNA reads TGTGCCACAGGGGTTCAAAGCGAGACCCAGTACTTC.

The gene calls are TRBV5-4 and TRBJ2-3; D tentatively fits TRBD1 or TRBD2 (6 bases each). V was shortened by 1 base and J by 0 bases, with 9 bases between the two germline ends. This CDR3 spans 15 amino acids. Looked up from germline, CDR1 is SGHNT and CDR2 is YYREEE (reference sequence). The CDR3 region is CASSLQGRSTDTQYF. In DNA form, the CDR3 reads TGTGCCAGCAGCTTGCAGGGGAGGAGCACAGATACGCAGTATTTT.

The genes are TRBV6-1 and TRBJ1-5, with D unresolved. This CDR3 spans 13 amino acids. Germline values: CDR1 MNHNS, CDR2 SASEGT. V shed 2 bases and J shed 7 bases, with 9 bases lying between them. CDR3 DNA: TGTGCCAGCAGTGAAATAATCGGCCAGCCCCAGCATTTT. As protein: CASSEIIGQPQHF.

This sequence joins TRBV7-7 and TRBJ1-1; D call uncertain. This CDR3 contains 15 residues. V was pared by 8 bases and J by 0 bases, with 16 bases between. The germline V gene encodes CDR1 SSHAT and CDR2 FNYEAQ (reference sequence). The CDR3 coding sequence is TGTGCCAGCCTTTTGGACGGACCATTGAACACTGAAGCTTTCTTT. This codes for CASLLDGPLNTEAFF. Variable domain in full (rest from reference TRBV7-7 and TRBJ1-1): GAGVSQSPRYKVTKRGQDVTLRCDPISSHATLYWYQQALGQGPEFLTYFNYEAQPDKSGLPSDRFSAERPEGSISTLTIQRTEQRDSAMYRCASLLDGPLNTEAFFGQGTRLTVV.

The J gene is TRBJ1-3, the V gene TRBV18, with D tentatively TRBD1 (6 bases). V lost 5 bases to trimming and J lost 0 bases, with 11 bases between them. The CDR3 totals 15 residues. The germline V gene encodes CDR1 KGHSH and CDR2 LQKENI. The DNA for the CDR3 is TGTGCCAGCTCAATCGACAGGACCTCTGGAAACACCATATATTTT. Residues: CASSIDRTSGNTIYF.

The J gene is TRBJ1-3, the V gene TRBV2; the D gene is possibly TRBD1 (5 bases). Germline CDR1 reads SNHLY; CDR2 reads FYNNEI. The CDR3 spans 13 residues. V shed 6 bases and J shed 2 bases, with 8 bases lying between them. CDR3 coding DNA: TGTGCCAGCAGGGGGGGGGCTGGAAACACCATATATTTT. Translating it yields CASRGGAGNTIYF. The whole variable domain, remainder taken from reference TRBV2 and TRBJ1-3, is EPEVTQTPSHQVTQMGQEVILRCVPISNHLYFYWYRQILGQKVEFLVSFYNNEISEKSEIFDDQFSVERPDGSNFTLKIRSTKLEDSAMYFCASRGGAGNTIYFGEGSWLTVV.

Comment on this clone: The same CDR3 is also encoded by other DNA sequences in this sample. The chain recombines TRBV5-1 with TRBJ2-1, with D tentatively TRBD1 (6 bases). Looked up from germline, CDR1 is SGHRS and CDR2 is YFSETQ. V was pared by 5 bases and J by 5 bases, with 8 bases between. This CDR3 has 12 amino acids. The CDR3 coding sequence is TGCGCCAGCAGTTCAGGGGACAATGAGCAGTTCTTC. Translating gives CASSSGDNEQFF.

The rearrangement joins TRBV7-8 to TRBJ1-1; 11 positions match TRBD1. The germline gives CDR1 SGHVS, CDR2 FQNEAQ. V lost 5 bases, J lost 4 bases, and 9 bases stayed unmatched. The CDR3 is made up of 16 amino acids. CDR3: CASSTKRDRGSTEAFF. In DNA form, the CDR3 reads TGTGCCAGCAGCACAAAAAGGGACAGGGGGAGCACTGAAGCTTTCTTT.

The chain is built from TRBV28 and TRBJ1-4; TRBD1 matches 12 bases. The V segment lost 5 bases and the J segment 6 bases; nucleotides outside the gene matches: 7. Germline V gives CDR1 MDHEN, CDR2 SYDVKM. This CDR3 is 16 amino acids long. As DNA, the CDR3 is TGTGCCAGCAGTCAAAGGGGGACAGGGGGCCATGAAAAACTGTTTTTT. This translates into CASSQRGTGGHEKLFF. Looking up the rest from reference TRBV28 and TRBJ1-4 gives the full variable domain: DVKVTQSSRYLVKRTGEKVFLECVQDMDHENMFWYRQDPGLGLRLIYFSYDVKMKEKGDIPEGYSVSREKKERFSLILESASTNQTSMYLCASSQRGTGGHEKLFFGSGTQLSVL.

This sequence joins TRBV11-2 and TRBJ2-2, with D perhaps matching TRBD1 or TRBD2 (5 bases each). CDR1 is SGHAT and CDR2 is FQNNGV in the germline V gene. CDR3 size: 17 residues. V lost 1 base to trimming and J lost 6 bases, with 18 bases between them. Here the CDR3 DNA reads TGTGCCAGCAGCTTAGTGGGGAGAGGCAGGGACCCCGGGGAGCTGTTTTTT. Translation gives CASSLVGRGRDPGELFF.

The chain has TRBV2 and TRBJ2-7, with no clear D. Trimming took 7 bases from V and 0 from J, leaving 16 bases between them. The CDR3 loop spans 15 amino acids. The germline CDR1 and CDR2 sequences are SNHLY and FYNNEI. CDR3 sequence: CASTNPEVSSYEQYF. The CDR3 DNA is TGTGCCAGCACCAATCCAGAGGTGAGCTCCTACGAGCAGTACTTC.

The chain couples TRBV10-2 to TRBJ2-7, with TRBD2 identical over 7 bases. After removal of 4 bases from V and 4 bases from J, the junction contained 4 bases not matched to a gene. This CDR3 is built from 13 residues. Germline CDR1 is WSHSY and CDR2 is SAAADI. The CDR3 reads CASSGLAWYEQYF. The CDR3 DNA follows: TGCGCCAGCAGTGGACTAGCATGGTACGAGCAGTACTTC.

The chain is built from TRBV7-2 and TRBJ2-1; D is unclear. The V gene lost 1 base and the J gene lost 6 bases, with 7 bases spanning the gap. CDR1 is SGHTA, CDR2 FQGNSA, per germline. The CDR3 covers 13 residues. The CDR3 DNA sequence: TGTGCCAGCAGCTTAGATGGGTCCAATGAGCAGTTCTTC. This gives the protein CASSLDGSNEQFF.

V and J are TRBV9 and TRBJ2-7; D remains unclear. The CDR3 sequence is 13 residues long. In germline, CDR1 is SGDLS, CDR2 YYNGEE. Trimming left V 2 bases short and J 6 bases short, with 12 bases between. CDR3 amino acids: CASSVSYFAEQYF. The CDR3 DNA reads TGTGCCAGCAGCGTTTCCTATTTTGCCGAGCAGTACTTC.